This TCR beta chain was recorded in a study of immune cell composition in non-small cell lung cancer. Overall study results and limits: Smoking pack-years did not significantly correlate with tumour TCR-beta clonality.

Normal lung sampling was at least 3 cm from the tumour, as distant as possible. Per the germline V gene, CDR1 is MDHEN and CDR2 is SYDVKM. The J segment lost 7 bases and the V segment lost 3 bases, leaving 7 bases of the junction unmatched. The CDR3 runs 15 residues. A word on this clone: Its target is unknown.

TCRdb's copy holds only in-frame clones and misses some; the assay was immunoSEQ multiplex PCR. Seen here are over 1,500 clones, around three fifths observed once, and the top ten hold approximately 15%. The J gene is TRBJ2-1, the V gene TRBV28; TRBD1 aligns across 9 bases. This sequence was found in a human donor with non-small cell lung cancer. Material: non-adjacent lung tissue. CDR3 DNA: TGTGCCAGCAGTTTTACAGGGGGCGGTTGGAATGAGCAGTTCTTC. It encodes CASSFTGGGWNEQFF.